Detailed here is one T cell receptor (beta chain). The CDR3 totals 14 residues. Trimming stripped 5 bases from V and 8 bases from J, with 15 bases between. These data are taken from a study of CD8+CD57+ T cells in acquired aplastic anemia. The template used for profiling TCR beta VDJ and CDR3 was genomic DNA. TCRdb reprocessed the reads via MiXCR and lists one record per CDR3 protein. The data contain roughly 420,000 distinct CDR3 sequences, 65% to 75% of them singletons. This clonotype originated in a human donor in good health, serving as a control. This rearrangement joins TRBV12-3 or TRBV12-4 to TRBJ1-4; perhaps TRBD1 as D (5 bases). What was sequenced was sorted CD4+, CD8+, or CD8+CD57+ T cells (not recorded which) from PBMCs. CDR3 sequence: CASSRRGEGEKLFF. For the CDR3, the DNA is TGTGCCAGCAGTCGCCGGGGGGAGGGGGAAAAACTGTTTTTT.